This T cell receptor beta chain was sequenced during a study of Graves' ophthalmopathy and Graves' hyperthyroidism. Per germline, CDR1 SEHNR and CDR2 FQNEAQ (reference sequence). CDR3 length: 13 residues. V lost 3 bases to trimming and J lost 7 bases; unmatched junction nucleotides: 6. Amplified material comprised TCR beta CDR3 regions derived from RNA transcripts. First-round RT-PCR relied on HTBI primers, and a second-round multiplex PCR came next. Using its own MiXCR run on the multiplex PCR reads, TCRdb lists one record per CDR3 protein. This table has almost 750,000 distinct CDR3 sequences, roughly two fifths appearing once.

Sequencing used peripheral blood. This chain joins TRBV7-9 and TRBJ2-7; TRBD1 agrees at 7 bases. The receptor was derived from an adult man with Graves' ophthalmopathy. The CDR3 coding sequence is TGTGCCAGCAGCTTCAGGGGGATGAGGGAGCAGTACTTC. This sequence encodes CASSFRGMREQYF.